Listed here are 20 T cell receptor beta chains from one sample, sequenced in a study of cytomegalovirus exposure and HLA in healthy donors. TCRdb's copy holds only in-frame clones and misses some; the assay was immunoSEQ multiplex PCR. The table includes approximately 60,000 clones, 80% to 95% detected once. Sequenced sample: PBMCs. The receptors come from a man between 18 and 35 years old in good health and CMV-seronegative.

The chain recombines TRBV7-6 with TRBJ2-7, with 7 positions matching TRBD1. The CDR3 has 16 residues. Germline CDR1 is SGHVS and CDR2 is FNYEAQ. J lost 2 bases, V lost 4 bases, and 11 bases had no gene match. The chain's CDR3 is CASSYVQGSNPYEQYF. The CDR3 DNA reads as TGTGCCAGCAGCTACGTACAGGGGTCCAACCCCTACGAGCAGTACTTC. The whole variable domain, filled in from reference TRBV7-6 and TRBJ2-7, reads GAGVSQSPRYKVTKRGQDVALRCDPISGHVSLYWYRQALGQGPEFLTYFNYEAQQDKSGLPNDRFSAERPEGSISTLTIQRTEQRDSAMYRCASSYVQGSNPYEQYFGPGTRLTVT.

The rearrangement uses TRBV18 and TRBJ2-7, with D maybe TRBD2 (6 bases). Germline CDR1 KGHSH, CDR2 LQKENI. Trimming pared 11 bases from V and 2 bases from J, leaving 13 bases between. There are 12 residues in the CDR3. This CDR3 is CAAGPRPYEQYF. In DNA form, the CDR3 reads TGTGCCGCGGGACCGAGACCCTACGAGCAGTACTTC.

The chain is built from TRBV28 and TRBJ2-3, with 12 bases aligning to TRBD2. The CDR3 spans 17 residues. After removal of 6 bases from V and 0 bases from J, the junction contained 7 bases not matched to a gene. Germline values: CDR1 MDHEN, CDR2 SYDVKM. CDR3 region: CASSYPGTSGSTDTQYF. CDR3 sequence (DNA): TGTGCCAGCAGCTACCCCGGGACTAGCGGGAGCACAGATACGCAGTATTTT.

CDR3 sequence reads: CAWSRNRGETQYF. DNA for the CDR3: TGTGCCTGGAGTCGCAACCGAGGGGAGACCCAGTACTTC. This chain connects TRBV30 to TRBJ2-5; D possibly corresponds to TRBD2 (5 bases). Germline V gene lookup returns CDR1 GTSNPN and CDR2 SVGIG (reference sequence). CDR3 length: 13 residues. Trimming removed 2 bases at V and 5 bases at J, with 12 bases between. Complete variable domain (other parts from reference TRBV30 and TRBJ2-5): SQTIHQWPATLVQPVGSPLSLECTVEGTSNPNLYWYRQAAGRGLQLLFYSVGIGQISSEVPQNLSASRPQDRQFILSSKKLLLSDSGFYLCAWSRNRGETQYFGPGTRLLVL.

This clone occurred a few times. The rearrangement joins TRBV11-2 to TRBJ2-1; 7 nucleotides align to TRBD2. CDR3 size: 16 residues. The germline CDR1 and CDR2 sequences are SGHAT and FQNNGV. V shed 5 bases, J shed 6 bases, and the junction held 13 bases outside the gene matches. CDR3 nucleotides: TGTGCCAGCAGCCGGACGGGAGCGGGAAGTAGCAATGAGCAGTTCTTC. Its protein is CASSRTGAGSSNEQFF.

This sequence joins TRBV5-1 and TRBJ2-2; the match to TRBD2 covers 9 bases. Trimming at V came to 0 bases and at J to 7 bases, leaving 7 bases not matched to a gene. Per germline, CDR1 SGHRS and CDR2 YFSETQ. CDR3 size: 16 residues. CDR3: CASSLGRGRAIGELFF. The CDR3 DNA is TGCGCCAGCAGCTTGGGTCGCGGGAGGGCCATCGGGGAGCTGTTTTTT.

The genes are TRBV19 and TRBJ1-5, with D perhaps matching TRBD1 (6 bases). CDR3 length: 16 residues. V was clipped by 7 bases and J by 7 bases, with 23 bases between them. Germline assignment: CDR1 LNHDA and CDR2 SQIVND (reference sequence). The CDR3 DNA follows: TGTGCCAGTACGGGTTCAGGGGCGAGAGCGGGGCAGCCCCAGCATTTT. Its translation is CASTGSGARAGQPQHF.

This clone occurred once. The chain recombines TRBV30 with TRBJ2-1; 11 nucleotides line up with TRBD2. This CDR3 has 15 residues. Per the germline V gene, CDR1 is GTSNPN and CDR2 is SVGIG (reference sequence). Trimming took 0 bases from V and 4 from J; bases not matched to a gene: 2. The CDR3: CAWSVLAGEYNEQFF. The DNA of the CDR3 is TGTGCCTGGAGTGTACTAGCGGGAGAATACAATGAGCAGTTCTTC.

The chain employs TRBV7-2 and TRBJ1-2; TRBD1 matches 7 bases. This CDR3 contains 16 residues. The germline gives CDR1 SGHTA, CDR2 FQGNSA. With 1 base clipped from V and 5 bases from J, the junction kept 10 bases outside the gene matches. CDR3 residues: CASSLDRDSRLYGYTF. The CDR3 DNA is TGTGCCAGCAGCTTAGACCGGGACAGTCGACTATATGGCTACACCTTC.

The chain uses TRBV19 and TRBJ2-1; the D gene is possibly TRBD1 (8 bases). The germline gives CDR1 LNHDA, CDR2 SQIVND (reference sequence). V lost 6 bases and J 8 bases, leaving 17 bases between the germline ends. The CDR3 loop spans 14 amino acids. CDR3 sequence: CASSRGQGGYEQFF. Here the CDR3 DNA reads TGTGCCAGTAGCCGTGGACAGGGAGGGTATGAGCAGTTCTTC.

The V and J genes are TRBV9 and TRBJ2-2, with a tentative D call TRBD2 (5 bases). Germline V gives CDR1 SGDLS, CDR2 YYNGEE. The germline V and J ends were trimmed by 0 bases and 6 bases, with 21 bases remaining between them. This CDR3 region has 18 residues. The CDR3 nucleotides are TGTGCCAGCAGCGTAGGGGCCGGCTTCACACTAGATCCCGGGGAGCTGTTTTTT. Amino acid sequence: CASSVGAGFTLDPGELFF.

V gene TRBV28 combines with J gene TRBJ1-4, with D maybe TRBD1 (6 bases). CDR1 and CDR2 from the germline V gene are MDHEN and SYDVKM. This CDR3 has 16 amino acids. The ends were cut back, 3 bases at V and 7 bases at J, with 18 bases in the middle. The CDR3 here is CASSLRGGALSEKLFF. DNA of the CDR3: TGTGCCAGCAGTTTGCGAGGGGGGGCGCTAAGTGAAAAACTGTTTTTT.

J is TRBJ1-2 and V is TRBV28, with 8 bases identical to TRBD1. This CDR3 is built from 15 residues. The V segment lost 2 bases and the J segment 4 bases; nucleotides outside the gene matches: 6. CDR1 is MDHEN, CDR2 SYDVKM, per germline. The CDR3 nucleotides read TGTGCCAGCAGTTTAGGACAGGGAAAAATCTATGGCTACACCTTC. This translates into CASSLGQGKIYGYTF.

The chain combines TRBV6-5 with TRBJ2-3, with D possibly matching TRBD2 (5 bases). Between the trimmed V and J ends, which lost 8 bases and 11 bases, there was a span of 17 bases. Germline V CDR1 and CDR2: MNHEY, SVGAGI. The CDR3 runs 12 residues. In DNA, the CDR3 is TGTGCCAGCCGAGGGATGGGAAGAGGGCAGTATTTT. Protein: CASRGMGRGQYF.

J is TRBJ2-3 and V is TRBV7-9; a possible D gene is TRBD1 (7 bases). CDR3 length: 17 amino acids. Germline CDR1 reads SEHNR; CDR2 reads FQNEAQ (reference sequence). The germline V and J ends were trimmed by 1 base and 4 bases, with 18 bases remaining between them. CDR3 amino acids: CASSLGVGGGASDTQYF. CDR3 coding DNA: TGTGCCAGCAGCTTAGGGGTTGGAGGGGGCGCATCAGATACGCAGTATTTT.

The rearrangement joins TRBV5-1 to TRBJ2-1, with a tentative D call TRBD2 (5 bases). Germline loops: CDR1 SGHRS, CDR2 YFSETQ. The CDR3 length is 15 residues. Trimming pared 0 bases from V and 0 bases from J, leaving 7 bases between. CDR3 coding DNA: TGCGCCAGCAGCTTGGGGGAGAGCTCCTACAATGAGCAGTTCTTC. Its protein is CASSLGESSYNEQFF.

The CDR3: CASSLVTGVNIQYF. The CDR3 DNA reads as TGTGCCAGCAGCTTAGTCACAGGGGTAAACATTCAGTACTTC. This chain connects TRBV11-1 to TRBJ2-4; 7 bases fit TRBD1. V gave up 1 base and J gave up 6 bases; unmatched junction bases: 3. This CDR3 contains 14 residues. Germline-derived CDR1 and CDR2 are SGHAT and FQDESV (reference sequence).

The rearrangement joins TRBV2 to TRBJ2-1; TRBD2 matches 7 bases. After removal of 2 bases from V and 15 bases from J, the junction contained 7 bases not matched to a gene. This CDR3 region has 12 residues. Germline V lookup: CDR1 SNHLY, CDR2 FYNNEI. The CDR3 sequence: CASSEYTGGGFF. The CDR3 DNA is TGTGCCAGCAGTGAATATACTGGCGGGGGGTTCTTC.

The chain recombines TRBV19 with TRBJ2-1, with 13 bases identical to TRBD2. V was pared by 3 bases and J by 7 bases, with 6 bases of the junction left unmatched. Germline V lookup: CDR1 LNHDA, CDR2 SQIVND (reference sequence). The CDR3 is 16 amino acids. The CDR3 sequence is CASSIDGLAGVNEQFF. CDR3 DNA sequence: TGTGCCAGTAGTATCGATGGACTAGCGGGAGTGAATGAGCAGTTCTTC.

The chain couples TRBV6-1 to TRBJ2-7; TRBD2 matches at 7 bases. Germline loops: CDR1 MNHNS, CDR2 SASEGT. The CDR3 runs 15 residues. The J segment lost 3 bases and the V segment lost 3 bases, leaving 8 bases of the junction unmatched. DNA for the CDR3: TGTGCCAGCAGTGAGGAAGCTAGCGGATTCTACGAGCAGTACTTC. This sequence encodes CASSEEASGFYEQYF.